The present TCR beta chain was sequenced within a study of blood T cell repertoires in COVID-19. Study in general: From the United States, Italy and Spain came samples of acute and convalescent COVID-19. Sample material is recorded as cDNA or gDNA derived from T cells, B-cell-depleted T cells, or PBMCs.

As processed by the authors: How many nucleated cells were present was estimated from reference gene primer amplification. TCRdb keeps only in-frame clones here, not all; method: immunoSEQ multiplex PCR. From that table come the V and J calls and clone size; the DNA was used to work out D and trimming. This table has around 250,000 clones, around 83% appearing once. V was shortened by 8 bases and J by 5 bases, with 15 bases between the two germline ends. CDR3 length: 13 amino acids. In germline, CDR1 is MDHEN, CDR2 SYDVKM. The chain joins TRBV28 to TRBJ1-1; D may be TRBD1 (5 bases). This TCR was sampled from a woman between 35 and 50 years old who had recovered from COVID-19. Input material: peripheral blood. The CDR3: CASRGDFGTEAFF. The CDR3 DNA reads TGTGCCAGCCGGGGGGACTTCGGTACTGAAGCTTTCTTT.